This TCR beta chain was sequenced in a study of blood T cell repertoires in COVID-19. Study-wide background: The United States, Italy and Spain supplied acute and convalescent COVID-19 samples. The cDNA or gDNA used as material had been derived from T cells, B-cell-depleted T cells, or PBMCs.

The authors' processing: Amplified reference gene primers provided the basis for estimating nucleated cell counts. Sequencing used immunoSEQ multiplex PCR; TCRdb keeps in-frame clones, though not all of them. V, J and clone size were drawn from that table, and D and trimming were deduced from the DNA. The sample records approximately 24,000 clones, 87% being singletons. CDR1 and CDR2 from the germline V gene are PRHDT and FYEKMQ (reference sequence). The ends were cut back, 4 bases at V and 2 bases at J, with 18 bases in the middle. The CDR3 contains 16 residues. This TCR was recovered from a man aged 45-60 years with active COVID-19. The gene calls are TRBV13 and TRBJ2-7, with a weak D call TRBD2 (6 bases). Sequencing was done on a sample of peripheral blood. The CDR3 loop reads CASSSSAGFSPYEQYV. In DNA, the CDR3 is TGTGCCAGCAGCTCCTCGGCGGGGTTCAGCCCCTACGAGCAGTACGTC.